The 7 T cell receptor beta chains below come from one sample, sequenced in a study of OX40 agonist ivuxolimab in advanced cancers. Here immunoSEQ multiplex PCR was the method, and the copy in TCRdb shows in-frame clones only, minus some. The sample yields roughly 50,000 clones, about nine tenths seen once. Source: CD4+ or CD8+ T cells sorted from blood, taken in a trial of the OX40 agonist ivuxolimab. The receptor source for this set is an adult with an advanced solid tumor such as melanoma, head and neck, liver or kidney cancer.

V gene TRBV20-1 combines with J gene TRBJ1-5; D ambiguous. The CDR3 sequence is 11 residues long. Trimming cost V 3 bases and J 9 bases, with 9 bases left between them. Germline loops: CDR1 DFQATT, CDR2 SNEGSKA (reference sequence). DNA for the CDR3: TGCAGTGCTAGGTCGTTACGGCCCCAGCATTTT. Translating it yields CSARSLRPQHF.

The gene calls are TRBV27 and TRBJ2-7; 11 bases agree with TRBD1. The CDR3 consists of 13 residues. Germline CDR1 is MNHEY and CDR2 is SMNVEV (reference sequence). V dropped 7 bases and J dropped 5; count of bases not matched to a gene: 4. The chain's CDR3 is CASTRTGGHEQYF. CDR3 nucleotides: TGTGCCAGCACCCGGACAGGGGGCCACGAGCAGTACTTC.

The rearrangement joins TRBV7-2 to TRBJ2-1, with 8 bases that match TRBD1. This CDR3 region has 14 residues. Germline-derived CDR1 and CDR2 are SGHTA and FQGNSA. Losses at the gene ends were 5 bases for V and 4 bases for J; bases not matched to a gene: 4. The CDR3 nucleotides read TGTGCCAGCAGCCGAACAGGGGGTTACAATGAGCAGTTCTTC. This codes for CASSRTGGYNEQFF.

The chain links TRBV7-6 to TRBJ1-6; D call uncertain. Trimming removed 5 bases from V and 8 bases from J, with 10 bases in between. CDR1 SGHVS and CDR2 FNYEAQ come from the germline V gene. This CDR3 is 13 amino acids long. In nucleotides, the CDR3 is TGTGCCAGCAGCGCAGACCCGTATTCACCCCTCCACTTT. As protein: CASSADPYSPLHF.

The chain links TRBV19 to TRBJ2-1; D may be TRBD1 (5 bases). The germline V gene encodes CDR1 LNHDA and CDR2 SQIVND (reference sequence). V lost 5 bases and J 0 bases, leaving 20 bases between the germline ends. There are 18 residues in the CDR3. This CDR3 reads CASSRNLRTISSYNEQFF. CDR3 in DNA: TGTGCCAGTAGTCGAAATCTCAGGACAATCAGCTCCTACAATGAGCAGTTCTTC.

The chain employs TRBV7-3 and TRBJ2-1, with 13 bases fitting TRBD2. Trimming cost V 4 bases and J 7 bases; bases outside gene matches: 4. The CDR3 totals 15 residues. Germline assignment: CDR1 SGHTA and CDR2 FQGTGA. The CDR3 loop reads CASSSGTSGVNEQFF. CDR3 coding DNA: TGTGCCAGCAGCTCCGGGACTAGCGGGGTAAATGAGCAGTTCTTC.

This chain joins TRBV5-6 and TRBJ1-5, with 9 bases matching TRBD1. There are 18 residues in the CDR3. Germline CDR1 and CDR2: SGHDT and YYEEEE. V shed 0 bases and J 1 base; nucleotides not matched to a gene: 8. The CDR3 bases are TGTGCCAGCAGCTTGGTGGGGACAGGGAGTGAAAGCAATCAGCCCCAGCATTTT. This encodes CASSLVGTGSESNQPQHF.